This T cell receptor beta chain was identified in a study of control samples from healthy donors and cancer patients. This CDR3 has 13 amino acids. Germline V CDR1 and CDR2: MDHEN, SYDVKM. Trimming left V 4 bases short and J 6 bases short, with 7 bases between. Assay used: immunoSEQ multiplex PCR; TCRdb lists only in-frame clones, some missing. The sample carries 130,000 to 150,000 clones, about 93% recorded once. The TCR comes from a man aged 55 to 69 with colorectal cancer. The specimen was PBMCs. The chain recombines TRBV28 with TRBJ1-6; possibly TRBD1 for D (5 bases). The CDR3 region has the DNA TGTGCCAGCAGTTACCAGGGTAATTCACCCCTCCACTTT. Its protein product is CASSYQGNSPLHF.